One sample yielded the 25 T cell receptor beta chains listed below, sequenced in a study of cytomegalovirus exposure and HLA in healthy donors. Clones were sequenced by immunoSEQ multiplex PCR, and TCRdb holds only the in-frame ones, with some missing. The sample includes about 88,000 clones, around 82% of them seen just once. The source material was PBMCs. These receptors all come from a woman aged 18-29 years in good health and CMV-seropositive.

The chain employs TRBV6-5 and TRBJ2-7; D perhaps matches TRBD1 (5 bases). V lost 0 bases and J 1 base, leaving 10 bases between the germline ends. From germline, CDR1 is MNHEY and CDR2 SVGAGI. The CDR3 length is 15 residues. CDR3 sequence: CASSYSYRLSYEQYF. The CDR3 bases are TGTGCCAGCAGTTACTCCTACAGGCTGTCCTACGAGCAGTACTTC.

J is TRBJ2-5 and V is TRBV7-9, with D perhaps TRBD1 (5 bases). Germline CDR1 SEHNR, CDR2 FQNEAQ (reference sequence). The CDR3 runs 14 residues. Trimming stripped 4 bases from V and 2 bases from J, with 11 bases between. CDR3 loop: CASSSRTGQETQYF. In DNA, the CDR3 is TGTGCCAGCAGCTCCCGTACAGGACAAGAGACCCAGTACTTC.

V and J are TRBV7-2 and TRBJ1-1; weak D call: TRBD1 (6 bases). The CDR3 length is 14 residues. Trimming cost V 6 bases and J 0 bases, with 11 bases left between them. CDR1 SGHTA and CDR2 FQGNSA come from the germline V gene. The CDR3 DNA reads as TGTGCCAGCAGGCAGGGGACCATGAACACTGAAGCTTTCTTT. It yields the protein CASRQGTMNTEAFF. The complete variable domain, with remaining parts taken from reference TRBV7-2 and TRBJ1-1, reads GAGVSQSPSNKVTEKGKDVELRCDPISGHTALYWYRQSLGQGLEFLIYFQGNSAPDKSGLPSDRFSAERTGGSVSTLTIQRTQQEDSAVYLCASRQGTMNTEAFFGQGTRLTVV.

CDR3 loop: CASSLAGNYGYTF. The CDR3 DNA follows: TGTGCCAGCAGTTTGGCGGGAAACTATGGCTACACCTTC. This chain uses TRBV27 with TRBJ1-2; D is ambiguous. The CDR3 is 13 residues long. Per germline, CDR1 MNHEY and CDR2 SMNVEV (reference sequence). V was cut by 3 bases and J by 2 bases, with 7 bases left in between.

The chain links TRBV11-2 to TRBJ2-3, with unresolved D. V was cut by 5 bases and J by 2 bases, with 14 bases left in between. CDR1 is SGHAT and CDR2 is FQNNGV in the germline V gene. The length of the CDR3 is 15 residues. CDR3 nucleotide sequence: TGTGCCAGCAGCCTATTCCTTGAGTTCACAGATACGCAGTATTTT. Protein product: CASSLFLEFTDTQYF.

This chain connects TRBV28 to TRBJ2-1, with 9 positions matching TRBD1. Germline CDR1 and CDR2: MDHEN and SYDVKM. V lost 6 bases and J lost 12; bases outside the gene matches: 15. The CDR3 spans 15 residues. CDR3 sequence (DNA): TGTGCCAGCAGACCGTCGGGACAGGGTGCCCTTGGGCAGTTCTTC. Encoded protein: CASRPSGQGALGQFF.

The V gene is TRBV7-2, the J gene TRBJ2-3; 12 positions agree with TRBD2. V lost 5 bases, J lost 2 bases, and 8 bases stayed unmatched. Germline V CDR1 and CDR2: SGHTA, FQGNSA. This CDR3 has 17 amino acids. The CDR3 DNA is TGTGCCAGCAGCCCCCGGCTAGCGGGGGGGCCCACAGATACGCAGTATTTT. Translating it yields CASSPRLAGGPTDTQYF.

The gene calls are TRBV28 and TRBJ2-7; a possible D gene is TRBD2 (6 bases). The germline CDR1 and CDR2 sequences are MDHEN and SYDVKM. CDR3 length: 15 residues. V lost 4 bases and J lost 6, with 19 bases in between. The CDR3 bases are TGTGCCAGCAGTTGGGGACTTAGTCATGCTCTCGAGCAGTACTTC. It yields the protein CASSWGLSHALEQYF.

The CDR3 spells CASSPTGGGNYGYTF. The DNA for the CDR3 is TGTGCCAGCAGTCCAACAGGGGGCGGTAACTATGGCTACACCTTC. V and J are TRBV28 and TRBJ1-2; 9 bases are shared with TRBD1. The CDR3 covers 15 residues. With V trimmed by 5 bases and J by 1 base, 5 bases remained unmatched. CDR1 and CDR2 from the germline V gene are MDHEN and SYDVKM.

This clone appeared a few times. The rearrangement joins TRBV6-5 to TRBJ1-1; unclear D gene. The CDR3 length is 16 residues. CDR1 is MNHEY and CDR2 is SVGAGI in the germline V gene. Trimming removed 2 bases from V and 10 bases from J, with 23 bases in between. CDR3 DNA: TGTGCCAGCAGTTACGATCACCGGACCCTGAGGGTCCTAGCTTTCTTT. Its protein is CASSYDHRTLRVLAFF.

V is TRBV27 and J is TRBJ2-7, with 9 bases aligning to TRBD2. V lost 4 bases, J lost 4 bases, and 14 bases stayed unmatched. CDR3 size: 17 residues. CDR1 MNHEY and CDR2 SMNVEV come from the germline V gene (reference sequence). The CDR3 loop reads CASSSRFVRGGVYEQYF. The CDR3 nucleotides read TGTGCCAGCAGTTCTAGGTTTGTGCGGGGGGGGGTTTACGAGCAGTACTTC.

This chain connects TRBV6-1 to TRBJ2-3; D call uncertain. The V end lost 7 bases, the J end lost 5 bases, and 7 bases lay between the germline ends. Germline lookup yields CDR1 MNHNS and CDR2 SASEGT. This CDR3 contains 11 residues. CDR3 amino acids: CASTSLDTQYF. DNA of the CDR3: TGTGCCAGCACCTCCCTAGATACGCAGTATTTT.

The chain recombines TRBV4-1 with TRBJ2-2; TRBD2 matches 8 bases. The germline CDR1 and CDR2 sequences are MGHRA and YSYEKL. The CDR3 spans 16 residues. With V trimmed by 0 bases and J by 3 bases, 3 bases remained unmatched. In DNA, the CDR3 is TGCGCCAGCAGCCAAGACAGCGGGGGATACACCGGGGAGCTGTTTTTT. It yields the protein CASSQDSGGYTGELFF.

The CDR3 region has the DNA TGTGCCATCAGCACAGGGGTTGGACCCGGGGAGCTGTTTTTT. It translates to CAISTGVGPGELFF. This rearrangement joins TRBV10-3 to TRBJ2-2; the match to TRBD1 covers 7 bases. The CDR3 loop spans 14 amino acids. Germline values: CDR1 ENHRY, CDR2 SYGVKD. Trimming took 6 bases from V and 6 from J; bases not matched to a gene: 7.

This chain connects TRBV9 to TRBJ2-4; 8 bases line up with TRBD2. The CDR3 contains 15 residues. Germline V gives CDR1 SGDLS, CDR2 YYNGEE. V was pared by 5 bases and J by 8 bases, with 12 bases of the junction left unmatched. CDR3 sequence: CASSETGTSNDIQYF. CDR3 nucleotides: TGTGCCAGCAGTGAGACCGGGACTAGTAATGACATTCAGTACTTC.

The chain is built from TRBV5-6 and TRBJ1-6; no firm D call. Trimming pared 2 bases from V and 11 bases from J, leaving 8 bases between. The CDR3 covers 12 residues. Germline CDR1 SGHDT, CDR2 YYEEEE. This CDR3 is CASSFFGAPLHF. The CDR3 DNA reads TGTGCCAGCAGCTTTTTCGGAGCACCCCTCCACTTT.

The rearrangement joins TRBV4-1 to TRBJ1-2, with 8 bases lining up with TRBD1. This CDR3 spans 16 amino acids. V shed 2 bases, J shed 4 bases, and the junction held 9 bases outside the gene matches. Germline V gives CDR1 MGHRA, CDR2 YSYEKL. The CDR3 nucleotides read TGCGCCAGCAGCCAAAGGGAGACAGGGGCGACCTATGGCTACACCTTC. This gives the protein CASSQRETGATYGYTF.

The chain carries TRBV18 and TRBJ2-3; D may be TRBD2 (5 bases). This CDR3 region has 15 residues. Between the trimmed V and J ends, which lost 3 bases and 1 base, there was a span of 11 bases. The germline V gene has CDR1 KGHSH and CDR2 LQKENI. CDR3 protein: CASSPGAFGTDTQYF. The DNA of the CDR3 is TGTGCCAGCTCACCGGGAGCATTCGGCACAGATACGCAGTATTTT.

This sequence joins TRBV7-9 and TRBJ1-2; D might be TRBD1 (5 bases). CDR1 and CDR2 (germline): SEHNR, FQNEAQ (reference sequence). V shed 5 bases and J shed 6 bases, with 16 bases lying between them. The CDR3 totals 14 residues. The CDR3 coding sequence is TGTGCCAGCAGCCTAGGGACGGTCGGGGATGGCTACACCTTC. Protein sequence: CASSLGTVGDGYTF.

This chain uses TRBV29-1 with TRBJ2-7; D perhaps matches TRBD2 (5 bases). The CDR3 totals 14 residues. Germline V gene sequence: CDR1 SQVTM, CDR2 ANQGSEA. The V gene lost 4 bases and the J gene lost 4 bases, with 17 bases spanning the gap. CDR3 residues: CSVGGSSRRYEQYF. The CDR3 region has the DNA TGCAGCGTTGGAGGGTCGAGCAGGCGGTACGAGCAGTACTTC.

The chain is built from TRBV5-1 and TRBJ2-3; TRBD2 agrees at 13 bases. This CDR3 contains 16 residues. Germline assignment: CDR1 SGHRS and CDR2 YFSETQ. J lost 2 bases, V lost 3 bases, and 3 bases had no gene match. The CDR3 here is CASSWTSGGVTDTQYF. CDR3 nucleotides: TGCGCCAGCAGCTGGACTAGCGGGGGTGTCACAGATACGCAGTATTTT.

In nucleotides, the CDR3 is TGTGCCAGCCGTAACCCTGAGTCGGGGTTGGGTCAAGAGACCCAGTACTTC. Translated, it gives CASRNPESGLGQETQYF. The chain employs TRBV27 and TRBJ2-5; tentatively, D is TRBD2 (5 bases). Germline CDR1 and CDR2: MNHEY and SMNVEV (reference sequence). The germline V and J ends were trimmed by 8 bases and 2 bases, with 24 bases remaining between them. CDR3 size: 17 residues.

The rearrangement joins TRBV5-5 to TRBJ1-1, with unresolved D. Trimming removed 0 bases from V and 3 bases from J, with 6 bases in between. This CDR3 is 13 amino acids long. The germline V gene has CDR1 SGHKS and CDR2 YYEKEE (reference sequence). CDR3 loop: CASSLGGDTEAFF. The CDR3 DNA reads as TGTGCCAGCAGCTTGGGCGGGGACACTGAAGCTTTCTTT.

The V gene is TRBV7-9, the J gene TRBJ1-2; D unresolved. The CDR3 totals 13 residues. Germline loops: CDR1 SEHNR, CDR2 FQNEAQ (reference sequence). V was shortened by 4 bases and J by 6 bases, with 12 bases between the two germline ends. CDR3 region: CASSSNNDNGYTF. CDR3 DNA: TGTGCCAGCAGCTCTAATAATGACAATGGCTACACCTTC.

This clone was counted a single time. This chain links TRBV15 with TRBJ2-3; 11 nucleotides line up with TRBD2. The CDR3 spans 17 residues. After removal of 1 base from V and 3 bases from J, the junction contained 6 bases not matched to a gene. CDR1 is LNHNV and CDR2 is YYDKDF in the germline V gene (reference sequence). The CDR3 coding sequence is TGTGCCACCAGCAGAGTAGCGACTAGCGGGGTAACAGATACGCAGTATTTT. It codes for CATSRVATSGVTDTQYF.